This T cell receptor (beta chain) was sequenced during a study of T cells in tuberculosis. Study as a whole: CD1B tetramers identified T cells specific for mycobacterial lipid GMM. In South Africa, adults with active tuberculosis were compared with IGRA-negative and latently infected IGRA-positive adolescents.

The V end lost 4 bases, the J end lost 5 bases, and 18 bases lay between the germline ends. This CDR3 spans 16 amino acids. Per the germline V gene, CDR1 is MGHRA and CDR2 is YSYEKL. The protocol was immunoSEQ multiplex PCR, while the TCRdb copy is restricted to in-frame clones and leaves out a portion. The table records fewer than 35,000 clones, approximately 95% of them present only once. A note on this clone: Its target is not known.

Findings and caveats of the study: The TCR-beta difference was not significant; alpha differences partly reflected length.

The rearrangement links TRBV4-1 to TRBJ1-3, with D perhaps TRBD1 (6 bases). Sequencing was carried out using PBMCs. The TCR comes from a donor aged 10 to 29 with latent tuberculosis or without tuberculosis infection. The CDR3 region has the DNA TGCGCCAGCAGCCGAGAGGAGACAGGCGGAAGAAACACCATATATTTT. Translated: CASSREETGGRNTIYF.